A selection of T cell receptor beta chains follows, all from one sample in a study of blood T cell repertoires in COVID-19. Here immunoSEQ multiplex PCR was the method, and the copy in TCRdb shows in-frame clones only, minus some. The sample includes around 150,000 clones, 84% of them seen just once. The sequencing sample was made of PBMCs or T cells enriched from blood (not recorded which). The source of these receptors is a woman in her forties or fifties with acute COVID-19. CDR3s include the opening cysteine and the closing phenylalanine or tryptophan. D genes are given only for firm matches. Size is stated for part of the rows, as once, few or many counts, or as a class when the clone is expanded.

size: .; V: TRBV2; D: TRBD1; J: TRBJ1-5; DNA: TGTGCCAGCAGTACAGGGGTAGTTCAGCCCCAGCATTTT; CDR3: CASSTGVVQPQHF
size: .; V: TRBV5-6; D: .; J: TRBJ1-2; DNA: TGTGCCAGTAAGAGGGAAAGTTTTTTTAACTATGGCTACACCTTC; CDR3: CASKRESFFNYGYTF
size: .; V: TRBV4-1; D: TRBD1; J: TRBJ2-5; DNA: TGCGCCAGCAGCCAAGATCCTGCAGGGGGCGCGGAGACCCAGTACTTC; CDR3: CASSQDPAGGAETQYF
size: .; V: TRBV27; D: .; J: TRBJ2-7; DNA: TGTGCCAGCAGTTTTGGAGGATCTGGGTCCTACGAGCAGTACTTC; CDR3: CASSFGGSGSYEQYF
size: .; V: TRBV27; D: .; J: TRBJ2-1; DNA: TGTGCCAGCAGCCCCAGGGGACCCTACAATGAGCAGTTCTTC; CDR3: CASSPRGPYNEQFF
size: .; V: TRBV19; D: TRBD2; J: TRBJ2-2; DNA: TGTGCCAGTCGACTGCGGGGGACCGACACCGGGGAGCTGTTTTTT; CDR3: CASRLRGTDTGELFF
size: .; V: TRBV30; D: TRBD1; J: TRBJ1-4; DNA: TGTGCCTGGGGGACAGGGGGAGGAAAACTGTTTTTT; CDR3: CAWGTGGGKLFF
size: .; V: TRBV7-2; D: TRBD2; J: TRBJ2-1; DNA: TGTGCCAGCAGCTTAGGGGTGGGAGGGAGGTACAATGAGCAGTTCTTC; CDR3: CASSLGVGGRYNEQFF
size: .; V: TRBV30; D: TRBD1; J: TRBJ1-5; DNA: TGTGCCTGGAGTACCCGGGACAGAGACAATCAGCCCCAGCATTTT; CDR3: CAWSTRDRDNQPQHF
size: .; V: TRBV21-1; D: .; J: TRBJ2-6; DNA: TGTGCCAGCAGCAAAGGGGGACAGTTCTTCTCTGGGGCCAACGTCCTGACTTTC; CDR3: CASSKGGQFFSGANVLTF
size: .; V: TRBV6-5; D: .; J: TRBJ1-5; DNA: TGTGCCAGCGGGGACTTCGTGAGCAATCAGCCCCAGCATTTT; CDR3: CASGDFVSNQPQHF
size: many; V: TRBV7-3; D: .; J: TRBJ2-3; DNA: TGTGCCAGCAGCTTATTGGCCTTACCCACAGATACGCAGTATTTT; CDR3: CASSLLALPTDTQYF
size: .; V: TRBV25-1; D: TRBD1; J: TRBJ2-6; DNA: TGTGCCAGCAGTAAGGGACAGGGAATAGGTTCTGGGGCCAACGTCCTGACTTTC; CDR3: CASSKGQGIGSGANVLTF
size: .; V: TRBV5-4; D: .; J: TRBJ1-4; DNA: TGTGCCAGCAGTCAGTCCGGGACAACTAATGAAAAACTGTTTTTT; CDR3: CASSQSGTTNEKLFF
size: .; V: TRBV7-3; D: TRBD1; J: TRBJ2-2; DNA: TGTGCCAGCAGCTTGGGACAGCAAGTTAACACCGGGGAGCTGTTTTTT; CDR3: CASSLGQQVNTGELFF
size: .; V: TRBV6-2/TRBV6-3; D: TRBD2; J: TRBJ2-1; DNA: TGTGCCAGCAGTTACACTATAGGACTAGGAGATGAGAATGAGCAGTTCTTC; CDR3: CASSYTIGLGDENEQFF
size: .; V: TRBV2; D: TRBD1; J: TRBJ2-5; DNA: TGTGCCAGCAGCTATGGACAGGGGGGACCCCGAGAGACCCAGTACTTC; CDR3: CASSYGQGGPRETQYF
size: .; V: TRBV29-1; D: .; J: TRBJ2-7; DNA: TGCAGCGTTGAAGTTACCGGGGACGAGCAGTACTTC; CDR3: CSVEVTGDEQYF
size: .; V: TRBV7-9; D: TRBD2; J: TRBJ2-3; DNA: TGTGCCAGCAGCGCAAGCGGGGGAGGCACAGATACGCAGTATTTT; CDR3: CASSASGGGTDTQYF
size: .; V: TRBV4-1; D: .; J: TRBJ2-1; DNA: TGCGCCAGCAGCCAACGACCCACCGCGGATGGATACAATGAGCAGTTCTTC; CDR3: CASSQRPTADGYNEQFF
size: .; V: TRBV12-3/TRBV12-4; D: TRBD1; J: TRBJ2-2; DNA: TGTGCCAGCAGTTTCGGACAGGGGGCTCTGTTTTTT; CDR3: CASSFGQGALFF
size: .; V: TRBV6-2/TRBV6-3; D: .; J: TRBJ2-4; DNA: TGTGCCAGCAGTTACACAGAAAACATTCAGTACTTC; CDR3: CASSYTENIQYF
size: .; V: TRBV9; D: .; J: TRBJ1-1; DNA: TGTGCCAGCAGCGGGGCAGCGAACACTGAAGCTTTCTTT; CDR3: CASSGAANTEAFF
size: .; V: TRBV7-9; D: .; J: TRBJ2-1; DNA: TGTGCCAGCAGCCGAGGCACGGAAGTCAATGAGCAGTTCTTC; CDR3: CASSRGTEVNEQFF
size: .; V: TRBV10-3; D: .; J: TRBJ2-3; DNA: TGTGCCATCAGTCCGGTTCTCCTCACAGATACGCAGTATTTT; CDR3: CAISPVLLTDTQYF
size: .; V: TRBV5-1; D: TRBD1; J: TRBJ2-2; DNA: TGCGCCAGCAGCTCCCAAACAGGGGGCGCGAACACCGGGGAGCTGTTTTTT; CDR3: CASSSQTGGANTGELFF
size: .; V: TRBV4-3; D: .; J: TRBJ2-7; DNA: TGCGCCAGCAGCCAAGATAACGGACTGTACGAGCAGTACTTC; CDR3: CASSQDNGLYEQYF
size: .; V: TRBV5-1; D: TRBD1; J: TRBJ2-5; DNA: TGCGCCAGCAGCCGGGGACAGGGGGAGACCCAGTACTTC; CDR3: CASSRGQGETQYF
size: .; V: TRBV2; D: .; J: TRBJ2-1; DNA: TGTGCCAGCAAAAGCGACCTTAGGGGTGAGCAGTTCTTC; CDR3: CASKSDLRGEQFF
size: .; V: TRBV7-9; D: TRBD1; J: TRBJ1-1; DNA: TGTGCCAGCAGCCTAGCGGACAGGGGAACTGAAGCTTTCTTT; CDR3: CASSLADRGTEAFF
size: .; V: TRBV5-1; D: TRBD1; J: TRBJ1-1; DNA: TGCGCCAGCATACCGGGACAGGGGTTTTCCACTGAAGCTTTCTTT; CDR3: CASIPGQGFSTEAFF
size: .; V: TRBV11-2; D: TRBD2; J: TRBJ2-7; DNA: TGTGCCAGCATGCGTACTAGCGGGAACCCGAGCTCCTACGAGCAGTACTTC; CDR3: CASMRTSGNPSSYEQYF
size: .; V: TRBV5-1; D: .; J: TRBJ1-1; DNA: TGCGCCAGCGCACGGAGGGCAGAGAACACTGAAGCTTTCTTT; CDR3: CASARRAENTEAFF
size: once; V: TRBV6-5; D: TRBD1; J: TRBJ1-2; DNA: TGTGCCAGCAGCGAGGGACAGCATGATCGCTACACCTTC; CDR3: CASSEGQHDRYTF
size: .; V: TRBV19; D: .; J: TRBJ1-5; DNA: TGTGCCAGTAGTACGGCAGGGGCCATGGCTGGCGGCCAGCCCCAGCATTTT; CDR3: CASSTAGAMAGGQPQHF
size: few; V: TRBV5-1; D: TRBD2; J: TRBJ2-1; DNA: TGCGCCAGCAGCTCCTTGGGTAGCGGGAGCGATGAGCAGTTCTTC; CDR3: CASSSLGSGSDEQFF
size: .; V: TRBV19; D: TRBD1; J: TRBJ2-7; DNA: TGTGCCAGTAGTATAGCGGGACAGCTTGACTACGAGCAGTACTTC; CDR3: CASSIAGQLDYEQYF
size: .; V: TRBV30; D: .; J: TRBJ1-1; DNA: TGTGCCTGGAGTGTGCTTTCGGGGGGTGACACTGAAGCTTTCTTT; CDR3: CAWSVLSGGDTEAFF
size: .; V: TRBV28; D: .; J: TRBJ1-1; DNA: TGTGCCATCCTGAATGACAGGAACACTGAAGCTTTCTTT; CDR3: CAILNDRNTEAFF
size: .; V: TRBV18; D: .; J: TRBJ1-6; DNA: TGTGCCAGCTCACCCCGCGGCCTCTCCTATAATTCACCCCTCCACTTT; CDR3: CASSPRGLSYNSPLHF
size: few; V: TRBV7-9; D: .; J: TRBJ1-2; DNA: TGTGCCAGCAGCCCGGCAGGGTTTGGTGGCTACACCTTC; CDR3: CASSPAGFGGYTF
size: .; V: TRBV18; D: TRBD1; J: TRBJ2-3; DNA: TGTGCCAGCTCACCGAGTCAGGGGGTAGATACGCAGTATTTT; CDR3: CASSPSQGVDTQYF
size: .; V: TRBV2; D: TRBD2; J: TRBJ2-5; DNA: TGTGCCAGCAGACCCGGACTAGCGGGGGACCAAGAGACCCAGTACTTC; CDR3: CASRPGLAGDQETQYF
size: .; V: TRBV7-9; D: .; J: TRBJ2-5; DNA: TGTGCCAGCAGCCCCCAGGTGACGGAGACCCAGTACTTC; CDR3: CASSPQVTETQYF
size: .; V: TRBV11-2; D: TRBD1; J: TRBJ1-1; DNA: TGTGCCAGCAGCTCAGACAGACAACAGGGGGGTGAAGCTTTCTTT; CDR3: CASSSDRQQGGEAFF
size: once; V: TRBV6-5; D: .; J: TRBJ1-6; DNA: TGTGCCAGCAGTACGGAGGGACTTCCTCGTTCACCCCTCCACTTT; CDR3: CASSTEGLPRSPLHF
size: few; V: TRBV9; D: TRBD1; J: TRBJ1-2; DNA: TGTGCCAGCAGCGTAGGTCCTGGACAGGCCAAAGGCTACACCTTC; CDR3: CASSVGPGQAKGYTF